Below, 9 T cell receptor beta chains from the same sample are listed, as sequenced in a study of blood T cell repertoires in COVID-19. Assay used: immunoSEQ multiplex PCR; TCRdb lists only in-frame clones, some missing. This table holds 120,000 to 150,000 clones, under 90% found once. Source material: peripheral blood. The receptors were sampled from a human donor in a cohort sampled during active COVID-19.

This clone has just one count. This sequence joins TRBV7-2 and TRBJ2-5, with 8 bases identical to TRBD2. The germline CDR1 and CDR2 sequences are SGHTA and FQGNSA. This CDR3 spans 17 amino acids. V lost 5 bases, J lost 7 bases, and 18 bases stayed unmatched. In DNA, the CDR3 is TGTGCCAGCAGCCACTGGGCGGCGGGGGGCCAGGGAGGGACCCAGTACTTC. Translating gives CASSHWAAGGQGGTQYF.

V and J are TRBV27 and TRBJ1-3; D is unclear. Germline CDR1 reads MNHEY; CDR2 reads SMNVEV (reference sequence). V was shortened by 1 base and J by 0 bases, with 13 bases between the two germline ends. The length of the CDR3 is 17 residues. The CDR3 is CASSLFFSSSSGNTIYF. As DNA, the CDR3 is TGTGCCAGCAGTTTATTCTTTTCGTCGAGCTCTGGAAACACCATATATTTT.

The rearrangement uses TRBV29-1 and TRBJ1-1; the D gene is possibly TRBD1 (6 bases). The CDR3 loop spans 19 amino acids. CDR1 and CDR2 from the germline V gene are SQVTM and ANQGSEA. Trimming removed 2 bases at V and 4 bases at J, with 29 bases between. As DNA, the CDR3 is TGCAGCGTTGAACCGTCCCCGGCAGCCCAAATTCAGGGGTCCACTGAAGCTTTCTTT. Translating gives CSVEPSPAAQIQGSTEAFF. The complete variable domain, with remaining parts taken from reference TRBV29-1 and TRBJ1-1, reads SAVISQKPSRDICQRGTSLTIQCQVDSQVTMMFWYRQQPGQSLTLIATANQGSEATYESGFVIDKFPISRPNLTFSTLTVSNMSPEDSSIYLCSVEPSPAAQIQGSTEAFFGQGTRLTVV.

This clone was recorded only once. The CDR3 nucleotides are TGTGCCAGCAGGGACAACTCTGGGGCCAACGTCCTGACTTTC. This sequence encodes CASRDNSGANVLTF. The chain is built from TRBV6-6 and TRBJ2-6; D is possibly TRBD1 (5 bases). V lost 6 bases to trimming and J lost 0 bases, with 6 bases between them. Germline values: CDR1 MNHNY, CDR2 SVGAGI (reference sequence). CDR3 length equals 14 residues.

The rearrangement uses TRBV4-3 and TRBJ2-3; the match to TRBD2 covers 11 bases. Germline V gene sequence: CDR1 LGHNA, CDR2 YSLEER. There are 20 residues in the CDR3. V dropped 2 bases and J dropped 2; count of bases not matched to a gene: 15. The CDR3, as DNA: TGCGCCAGCAGCCAATCACTCAGGATTGTAGCGGGGGGGTACACAGATACGCAGTATTTT. Protein: CASSQSLRIVAGGYTDTQYF.

J is TRBJ1-3 and V is TRBV10-3; D unclear. With 6 bases removed from V and 4 bases from J, the gap between germline ends came to 4 bases. Germline CDR1 reads ENHRY; CDR2 reads SYGVKD. The CDR3 consists of 11 residues. The DNA of the CDR3 is TGTGCCATCAGATCGGGAAACACCATATATTTT. Its translation is CAIRSGNTIYF.

The V call is TRBV6-6, the J call TRBJ1-1; D is uncertain. V lost 6 bases to trimming and J lost 5 bases, with 10 bases between them. The CDR3 spans 12 residues. Germline-derived CDR1 and CDR2 are MNHNY and SVGAGI (reference sequence). For the CDR3, the DNA is TGTGCCAGCAGCACACAGCAAACTGAAGCTTTCTTT. Its protein is CASSTQQTEAFF.

CDR3 in amino acids: CASSVQTAEQFF. CDR3 in DNA: TGCGCCAGCAGCGTCCAGACTGCCGAGCAGTTCTTC. The V call is TRBV5-1, the J call TRBJ2-1; D ambiguous. The CDR3 consists of 12 residues. The V gene's germline CDR1 is SGHRS and CDR2 YFSETQ. V lost 4 bases and J lost 10, with 12 bases in between. The variable domain in full, completed from reference TRBV5-1 and TRBJ2-1, reads KAGVTQTPRYLIKTRGQQVTLSCSPISGHRSVSWYQQTPGQGLQFLFEYFSETQRNKGNFPGRFSGRQFSNSRSEMNVSTLELGDSALYLCASSVQTAEQFFGPGTRLTVL.

The V gene is TRBV5-1, the J gene TRBJ1-6, with 9 bases aligning to TRBD1. V was clipped by 4 bases and J by 7 bases; unmatched bases: 6. CDR3 length equals 15 residues. CDR1 SGHRS and CDR2 YFSETQ come from the germline V gene. As DNA, the CDR3 is TGCGCCAGCAGCACTACGACAGGGGGGAATTCACCCCTCCACTTT. Amino acid sequence: CASSTTTGGNSPLHF.